A single sample is the source of the 10 T cell receptor beta chains below, sequenced in a study of blood T cell repertoires in COVID-19 (dated by TCRdb to 2018 to 2020). The method behind the library was the immunoSEQ multiplex PCR assay. The immuneACCESS repertoire file appears here via TCRdb, limited to in-frame rearrangements. These files lack a portion of the clones; in checked studies, under half of the deficit traces to unresolved V genes, and the cause of the others is not known. This sample holds 190,000 or so clones; 70% to 90% were observed only once. Approximately 8.7% of the sample is in the top ten clones. Sequenced input: PBMCs or T cells enriched from blood (not recorded which). Receptors were obtained from a man in his forties who had recovered from COVID-19.

The rearrangement links TRBV2 to TRBJ2-5; D call uncertain. CDR1 and CDR2 from the germline V gene are SNHLY and FYNNEI. V dropped 8 bases and J dropped 5 bases, with 9 bases sitting between them. The CDR3 covers 11 residues. This CDR3 reads CASVLFETQYF. The CDR3 DNA is TGTGCCAGCGTCCTATTCGAGACCCAGTACTTC. Full variable domain (outside the CDR3, taken from reference TRBV2 and TRBJ2-5): EPEVTQTPSHQVTQMGQEVILRCVPISNHLYFYWYRQILGQKVEFLVSFYNNEISEKSEIFDDQFSVERPDGSNFTLKIRSTKLEDSAMYFCASVLFETQYFGPGTRLLVL.

The chain carries TRBV7-6 and TRBJ2-1, with TRBD1 matching over 7 bases. There are 19 residues in the CDR3. Looked up from germline, CDR1 is SGHVS and CDR2 is FNYEAQ. V gave up 3 bases and J gave up 2 bases; unmatched junction bases: 16. CDR3 nucleotide sequence: TGTGCCAGCAGCTTGCTAAGATATCTCGGGACAGAGCCCTACAATGAGCAGTTCTTC. Translating gives CASSLLRYLGTEPYNEQFF.

V usage is TRBV30 and J usage is TRBJ2-6, with D possibly being TRBD1 (6 bases). This CDR3 has 13 residues. V was cut by 5 bases and J by 4 bases, with 9 bases left in between. From germline, CDR1 is GTSNPN and CDR2 SVGIG (reference sequence). The CDR3 nucleotides read TGTGCCTGGCAGGGGCCAGGGGCCAACGTCCTGACTTTC. It yields the protein CAWQGPGANVLTF.

The CDR3 region is CASSSRTGVGTGELFF. In DNA, the CDR3 is TGTGCCAGCAGTTCACGGACAGGGGTGGGCACCGGGGAGCTGTTTTTT. This chain joins TRBV27 and TRBJ2-2, with 9 bases that match TRBD1. With V trimmed by 4 bases and J by 4 bases, 7 bases remained unmatched. Germline V gives CDR1 MNHEY, CDR2 SMNVEV (reference sequence). The CDR3 sequence is 16 residues long.

The J gene is TRBJ2-1, the V gene TRBV5-4; TRBD1 agrees at 9 bases. The V gene's germline CDR1 is SGHNT and CDR2 YYREEE (reference sequence). Trimming removed 3 bases from V and 1 base from J; junction bases left unmatched: 8. The CDR3 sequence is 17 residues long. The CDR3: CASSSDRGNPSYNEQFF. As DNA, the CDR3 is TGTGCCAGCAGCTCGGACAGGGGCAACCCTTCCTACAATGAGCAGTTCTTC. Supplemented by reference TRBV5-4 and TRBJ2-1, the full variable domain reads ETGVTQSPTHLIKTRGQQVTLRCSSQSGHNTVSWYQQALGQGPQFIFQYYREEENGRGNFPPRFSGLQFPNYSSELNVNALELDDSALYLCASSSDRGNPSYNEQFFGPGTRLTVL.

The chain joins TRBV11-2 to TRBJ1-1; D unclear. Germline loops: CDR1 SGHAT, CDR2 FQNNGV. This CDR3 is built from 16 residues. V lost 4 bases and J lost 4, with 19 bases in between. Here the CDR3 reads CASSSHSGDTGTEAFF. As DNA, the CDR3 is TGTGCCAGCAGCTCTCACTCGGGAGATACTGGCACTGAAGCTTTCTTT.

This chain joins TRBV19 and TRBJ2-1, with D hard to call. Germline V gives CDR1 LNHDA, CDR2 SQIVND (reference sequence). V dropped 6 bases and J dropped 0 bases, with 12 bases sitting between them. The CDR3 consists of 15 residues. The CDR3 is CASRESSSSYNEQFF. As DNA, the CDR3 is TGTGCCAGTAGGGAGTCATCGAGCTCCTACAATGAGCAGTTCTTC.

This clone was detected once. The chain couples TRBV29-1 to TRBJ2-1; 7 bases match TRBD1. Germline loops: CDR1 SQVTM, CDR2 ANQGSEA. V trimming: 0 bases; J trimming: 1 base; junction bases outside the gene matches: 9. This CDR3 is 17 amino acids long. The CDR3: CSVEDLTGSVSYNEQFF. The DNA for the CDR3 is TGCAGCGTTGAAGATCTGACAGGGTCCGTGTCCTACAATGAGCAGTTCTTC.

The chain couples TRBV7-3 to TRBJ2-7; possible D gene TRBD2, 6 bases. The CDR3 length is 14 residues. V was shortened by 5 bases and J by 3 bases, with 14 bases between the two germline ends. Germline CDR1 and CDR2: SGHTA and FQGTGA. CDR3 amino acids: CASSPAGRSYEQYF. In DNA, the CDR3 is TGTGCCAGCAGCCCGGCGGGACGGAGCTACGAGCAGTACTTC.

V gene TRBV19 combines with J gene TRBJ1-1, with 9 bases lining up with TRBD1. V was clipped by 5 bases and J by 1 base; unmatched bases: 5. This CDR3 contains 15 residues. Germline values: CDR1 LNHDA, CDR2 SQIVND (reference sequence). For the CDR3, the DNA is TGTGCCAGTAGTGCTGGACAGGGGTCGAACACTGAAGCTTTCTTT. As protein: CASSAGQGSNTEAFF.